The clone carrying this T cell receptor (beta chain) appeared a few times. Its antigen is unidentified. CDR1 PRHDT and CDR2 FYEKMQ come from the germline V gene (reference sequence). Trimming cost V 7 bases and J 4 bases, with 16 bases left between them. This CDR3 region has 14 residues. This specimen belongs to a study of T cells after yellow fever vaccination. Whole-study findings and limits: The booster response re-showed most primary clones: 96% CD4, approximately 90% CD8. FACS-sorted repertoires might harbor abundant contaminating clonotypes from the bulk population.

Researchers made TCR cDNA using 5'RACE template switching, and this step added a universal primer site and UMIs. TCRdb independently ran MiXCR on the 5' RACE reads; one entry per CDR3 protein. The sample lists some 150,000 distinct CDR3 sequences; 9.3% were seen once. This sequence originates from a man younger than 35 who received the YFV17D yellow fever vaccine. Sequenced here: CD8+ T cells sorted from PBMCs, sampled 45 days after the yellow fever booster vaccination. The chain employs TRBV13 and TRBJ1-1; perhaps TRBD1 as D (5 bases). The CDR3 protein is CASKAGQGGTEAFF. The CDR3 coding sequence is TGTGCCAGCAAGGCCGGGCAGGGCGGCACTGAAGCTTTCTTT.